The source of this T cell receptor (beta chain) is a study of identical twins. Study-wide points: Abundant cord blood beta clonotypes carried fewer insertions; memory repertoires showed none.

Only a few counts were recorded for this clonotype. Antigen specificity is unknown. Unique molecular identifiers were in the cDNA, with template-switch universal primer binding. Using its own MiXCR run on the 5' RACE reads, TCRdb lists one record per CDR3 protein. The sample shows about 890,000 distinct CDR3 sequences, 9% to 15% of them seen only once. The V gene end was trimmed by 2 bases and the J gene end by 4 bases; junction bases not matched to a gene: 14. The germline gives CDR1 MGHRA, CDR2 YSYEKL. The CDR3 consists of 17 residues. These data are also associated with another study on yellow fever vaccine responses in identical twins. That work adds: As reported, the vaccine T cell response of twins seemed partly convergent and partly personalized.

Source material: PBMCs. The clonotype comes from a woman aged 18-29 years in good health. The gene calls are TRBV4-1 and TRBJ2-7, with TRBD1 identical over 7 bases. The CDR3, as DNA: TGCGCCAGCAGCCAAAGGTGGCCTGGGACAGTAGTATACGAGCAGTACTTC. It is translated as CASSQRWPGTVVYEQYF.